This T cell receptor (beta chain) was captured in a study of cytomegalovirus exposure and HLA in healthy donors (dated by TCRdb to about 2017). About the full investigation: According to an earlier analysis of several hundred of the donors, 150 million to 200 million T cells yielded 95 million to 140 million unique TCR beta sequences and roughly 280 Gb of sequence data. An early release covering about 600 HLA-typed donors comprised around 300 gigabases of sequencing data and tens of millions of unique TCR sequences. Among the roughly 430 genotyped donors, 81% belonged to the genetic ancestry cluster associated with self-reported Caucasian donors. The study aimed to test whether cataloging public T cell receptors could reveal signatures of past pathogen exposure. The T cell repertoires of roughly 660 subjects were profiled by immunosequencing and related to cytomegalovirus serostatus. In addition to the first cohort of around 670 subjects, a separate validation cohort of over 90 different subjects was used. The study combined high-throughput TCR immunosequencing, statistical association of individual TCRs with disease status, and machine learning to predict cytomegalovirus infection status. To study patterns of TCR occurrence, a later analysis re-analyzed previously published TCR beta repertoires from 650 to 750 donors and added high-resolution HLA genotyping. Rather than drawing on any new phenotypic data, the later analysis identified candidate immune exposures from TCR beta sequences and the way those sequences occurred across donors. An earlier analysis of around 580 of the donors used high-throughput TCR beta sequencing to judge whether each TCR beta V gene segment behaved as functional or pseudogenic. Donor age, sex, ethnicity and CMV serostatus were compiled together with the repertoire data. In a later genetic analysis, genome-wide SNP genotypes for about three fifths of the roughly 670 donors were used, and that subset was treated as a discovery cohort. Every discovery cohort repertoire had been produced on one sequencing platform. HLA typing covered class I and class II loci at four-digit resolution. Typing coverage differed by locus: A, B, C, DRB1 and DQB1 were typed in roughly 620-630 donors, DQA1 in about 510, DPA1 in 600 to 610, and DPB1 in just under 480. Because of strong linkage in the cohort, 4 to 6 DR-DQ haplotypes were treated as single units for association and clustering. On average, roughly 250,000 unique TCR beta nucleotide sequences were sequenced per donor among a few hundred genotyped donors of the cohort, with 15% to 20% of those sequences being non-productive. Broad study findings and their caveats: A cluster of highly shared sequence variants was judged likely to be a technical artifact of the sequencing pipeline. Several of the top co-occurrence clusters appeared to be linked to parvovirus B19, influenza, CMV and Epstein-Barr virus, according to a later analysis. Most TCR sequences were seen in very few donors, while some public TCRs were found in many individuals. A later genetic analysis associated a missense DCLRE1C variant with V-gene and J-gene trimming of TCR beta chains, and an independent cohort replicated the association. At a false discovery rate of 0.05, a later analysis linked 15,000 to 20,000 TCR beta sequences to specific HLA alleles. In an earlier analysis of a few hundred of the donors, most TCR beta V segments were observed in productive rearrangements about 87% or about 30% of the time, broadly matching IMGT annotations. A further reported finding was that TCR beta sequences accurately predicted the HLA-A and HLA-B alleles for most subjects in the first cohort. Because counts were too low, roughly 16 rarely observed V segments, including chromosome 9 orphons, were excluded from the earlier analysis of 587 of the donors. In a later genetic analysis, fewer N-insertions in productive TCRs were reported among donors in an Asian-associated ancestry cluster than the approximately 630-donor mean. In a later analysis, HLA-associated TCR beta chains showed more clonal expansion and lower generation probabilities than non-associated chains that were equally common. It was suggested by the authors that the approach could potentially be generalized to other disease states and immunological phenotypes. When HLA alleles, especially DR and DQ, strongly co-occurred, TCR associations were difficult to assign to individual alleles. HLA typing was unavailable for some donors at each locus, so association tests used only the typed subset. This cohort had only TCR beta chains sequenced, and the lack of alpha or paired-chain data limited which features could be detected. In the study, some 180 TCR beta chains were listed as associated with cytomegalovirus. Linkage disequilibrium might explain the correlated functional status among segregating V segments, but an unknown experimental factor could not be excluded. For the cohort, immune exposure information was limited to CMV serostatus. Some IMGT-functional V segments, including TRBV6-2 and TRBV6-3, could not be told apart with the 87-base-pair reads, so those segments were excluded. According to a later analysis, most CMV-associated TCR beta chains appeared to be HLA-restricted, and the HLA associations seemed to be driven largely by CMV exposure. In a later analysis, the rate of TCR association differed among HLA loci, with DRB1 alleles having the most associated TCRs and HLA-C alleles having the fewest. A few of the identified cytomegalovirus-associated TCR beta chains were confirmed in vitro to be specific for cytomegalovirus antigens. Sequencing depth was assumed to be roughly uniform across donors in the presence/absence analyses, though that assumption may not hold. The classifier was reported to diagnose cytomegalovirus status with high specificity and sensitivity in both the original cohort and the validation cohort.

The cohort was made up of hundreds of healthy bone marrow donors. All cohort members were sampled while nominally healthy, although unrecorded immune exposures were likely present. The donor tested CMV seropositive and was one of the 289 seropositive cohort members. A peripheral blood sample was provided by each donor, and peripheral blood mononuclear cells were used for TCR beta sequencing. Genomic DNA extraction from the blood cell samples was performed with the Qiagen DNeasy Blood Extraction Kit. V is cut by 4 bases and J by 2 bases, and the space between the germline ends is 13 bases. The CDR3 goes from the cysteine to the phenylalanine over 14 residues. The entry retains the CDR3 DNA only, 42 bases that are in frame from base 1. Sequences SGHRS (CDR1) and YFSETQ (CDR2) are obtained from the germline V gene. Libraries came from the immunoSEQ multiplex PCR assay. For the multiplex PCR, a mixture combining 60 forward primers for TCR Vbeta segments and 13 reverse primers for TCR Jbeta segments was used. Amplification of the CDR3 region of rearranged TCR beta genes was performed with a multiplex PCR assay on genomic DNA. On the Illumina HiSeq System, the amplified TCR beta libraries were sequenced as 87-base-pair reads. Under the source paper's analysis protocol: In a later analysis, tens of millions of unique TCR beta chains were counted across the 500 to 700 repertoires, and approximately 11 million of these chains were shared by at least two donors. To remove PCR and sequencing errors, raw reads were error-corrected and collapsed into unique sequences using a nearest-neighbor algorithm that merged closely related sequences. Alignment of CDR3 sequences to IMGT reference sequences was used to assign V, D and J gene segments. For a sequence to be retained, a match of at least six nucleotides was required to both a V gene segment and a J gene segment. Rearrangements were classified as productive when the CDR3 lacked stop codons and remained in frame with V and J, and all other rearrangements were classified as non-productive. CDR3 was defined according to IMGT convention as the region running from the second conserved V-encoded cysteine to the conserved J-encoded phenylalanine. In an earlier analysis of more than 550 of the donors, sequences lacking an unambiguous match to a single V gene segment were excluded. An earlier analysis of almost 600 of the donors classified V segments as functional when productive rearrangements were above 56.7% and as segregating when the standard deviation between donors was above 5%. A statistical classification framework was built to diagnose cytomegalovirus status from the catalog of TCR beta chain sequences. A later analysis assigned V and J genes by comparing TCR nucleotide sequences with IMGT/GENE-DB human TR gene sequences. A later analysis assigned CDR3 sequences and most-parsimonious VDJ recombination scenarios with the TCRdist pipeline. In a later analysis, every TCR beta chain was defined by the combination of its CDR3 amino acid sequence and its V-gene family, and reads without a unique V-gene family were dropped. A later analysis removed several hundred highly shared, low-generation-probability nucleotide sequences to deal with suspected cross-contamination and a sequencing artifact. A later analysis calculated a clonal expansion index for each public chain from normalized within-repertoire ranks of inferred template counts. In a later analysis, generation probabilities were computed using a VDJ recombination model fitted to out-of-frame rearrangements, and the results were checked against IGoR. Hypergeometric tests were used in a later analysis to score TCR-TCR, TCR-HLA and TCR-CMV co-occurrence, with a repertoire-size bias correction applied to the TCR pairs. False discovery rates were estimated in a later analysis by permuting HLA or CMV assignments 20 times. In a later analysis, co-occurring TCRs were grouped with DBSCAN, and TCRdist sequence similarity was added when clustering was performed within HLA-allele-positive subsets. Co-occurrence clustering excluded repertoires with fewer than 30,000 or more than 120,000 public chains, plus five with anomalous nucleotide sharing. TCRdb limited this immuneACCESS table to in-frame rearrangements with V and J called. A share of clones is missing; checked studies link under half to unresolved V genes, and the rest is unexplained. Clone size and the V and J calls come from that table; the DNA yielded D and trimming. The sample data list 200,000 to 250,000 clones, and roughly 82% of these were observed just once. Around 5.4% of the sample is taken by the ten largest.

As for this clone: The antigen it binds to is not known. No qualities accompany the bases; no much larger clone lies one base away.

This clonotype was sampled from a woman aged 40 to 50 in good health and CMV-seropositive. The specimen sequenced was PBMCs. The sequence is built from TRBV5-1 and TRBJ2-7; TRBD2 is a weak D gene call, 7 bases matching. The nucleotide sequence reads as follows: TGCGCCAGCAGCGGGGTGGGGGGGCCCTACGAGCAGTACTTC. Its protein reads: CASSGVGGPYEQYF.